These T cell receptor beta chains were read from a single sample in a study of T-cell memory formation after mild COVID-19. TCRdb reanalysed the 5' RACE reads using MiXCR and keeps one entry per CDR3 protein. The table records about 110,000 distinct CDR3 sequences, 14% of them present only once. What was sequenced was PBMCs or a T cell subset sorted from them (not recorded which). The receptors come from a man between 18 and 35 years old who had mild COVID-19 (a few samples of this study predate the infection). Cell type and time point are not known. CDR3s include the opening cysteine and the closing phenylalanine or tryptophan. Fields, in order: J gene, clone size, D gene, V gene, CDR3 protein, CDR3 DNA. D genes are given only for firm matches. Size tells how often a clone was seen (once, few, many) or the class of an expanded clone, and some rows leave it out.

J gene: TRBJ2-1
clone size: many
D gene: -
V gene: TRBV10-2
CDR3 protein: CASSVNYNEQFF
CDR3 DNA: TGCGCCAGCAGTGTAAATTACAATGAGCAGTTCTTC

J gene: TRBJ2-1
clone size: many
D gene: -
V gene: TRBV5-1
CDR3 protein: CASSLGVLSYNEQFF
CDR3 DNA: TGCGCCAGCAGCTTGGGGGTTCTCTCCTACAATGAGCAGTTCTTC

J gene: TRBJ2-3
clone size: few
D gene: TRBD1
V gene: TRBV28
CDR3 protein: CASNRDRVGADTQYF
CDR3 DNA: TGTGCCAGCAACCGGGACAGGGTGGGGGCAGATACGCAGTATTTT

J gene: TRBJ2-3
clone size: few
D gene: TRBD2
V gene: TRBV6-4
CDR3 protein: CASSDVAGADTQYF
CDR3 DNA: TGTGCCAGCAGTGACGTAGCGGGGGCGGATACGCAGTATTTT

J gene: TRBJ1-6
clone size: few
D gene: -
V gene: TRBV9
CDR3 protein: CASSPLLSGSPLHF
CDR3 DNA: TGTGCCAGCAGCCCCCTTCTAAGCGGTTCACCCCTCCACTTT

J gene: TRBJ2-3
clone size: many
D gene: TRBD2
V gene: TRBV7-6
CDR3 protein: CASSLAATSGTDTQYF
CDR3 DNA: TGTGCCAGCAGCTTAGCAGCGACTAGCGGCACAGATACGCAGTATTTT

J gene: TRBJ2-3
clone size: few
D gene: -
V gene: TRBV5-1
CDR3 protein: CASSLAFGRTDTQYF
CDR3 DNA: TGCGCCAGCAGCTTGGCCTTCGGCCGGACAGATACGCAGTATTTT

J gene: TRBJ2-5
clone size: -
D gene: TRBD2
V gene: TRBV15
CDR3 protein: CATSDTAQMYERRESQETQYF
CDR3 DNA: TGTGCCACCAGCGACACGGCTCAGATGTACGAGCGGCGGGAGAGCCAAGAGACCCAGTACTTC

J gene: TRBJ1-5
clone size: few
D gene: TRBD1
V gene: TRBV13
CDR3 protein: CASSRFGQGRGQPQHF
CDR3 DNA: TGTGCCAGCAGCCGATTTGGACAGGGTAGGGGACAGCCCCAGCATTTT

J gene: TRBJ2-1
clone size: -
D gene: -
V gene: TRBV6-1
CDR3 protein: CASSTPGLQGKNEQFF
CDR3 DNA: TGTGCCAGCAGTACCCCGGGCCTTCAGGGAAAAAATGAGCAGTTCTTC

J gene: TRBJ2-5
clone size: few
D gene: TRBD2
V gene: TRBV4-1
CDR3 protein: CASSRKAGGSGETQYF
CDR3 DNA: TGCGCCAGCAGCCGAAAAGCGGGGGGCTCCGGAGAGACCCAGTACTTC

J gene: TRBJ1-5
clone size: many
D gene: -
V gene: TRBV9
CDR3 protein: CASSPEGAGQPQHF
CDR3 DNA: TGTGCCAGCAGCCCAGAAGGGGCAGGGCAGCCCCAGCATTTT

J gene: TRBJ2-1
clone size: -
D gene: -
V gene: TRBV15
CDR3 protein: CASSPTSYNEQFF
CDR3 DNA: TGTGCCTCCTCACCGACATCCTACAATGAGCAGTTCTTC

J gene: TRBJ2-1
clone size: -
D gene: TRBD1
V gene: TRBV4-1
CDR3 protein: CASSQVLTGGGYNEQFF
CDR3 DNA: TGCGCCAGCAGCCAAGTCCTCACAGGGGGCGGATACAATGAGCAGTTCTTC

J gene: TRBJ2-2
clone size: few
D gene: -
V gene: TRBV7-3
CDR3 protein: CASSSTDTGELFF
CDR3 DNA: TGTGCCAGCAGCTCCACGGACACCGGGGAGCTGTTTTTT

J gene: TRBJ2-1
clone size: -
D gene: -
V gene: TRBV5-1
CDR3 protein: CASMDGSYNEQFF
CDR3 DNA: TGCGCCAGCATGGACGGCTCCTACAATGAGCAGTTCTTC

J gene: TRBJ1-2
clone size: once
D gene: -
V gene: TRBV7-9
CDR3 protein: CASSLAGRTLNYGYTF
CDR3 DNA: TGTGCCAGCAGCTTAGCTGGCAGAACTCTTAACTATGGCTACACCTTC

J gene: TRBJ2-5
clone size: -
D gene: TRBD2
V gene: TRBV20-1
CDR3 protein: CSARGGLAGGPPETQYF
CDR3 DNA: TGCAGTGCTAGAGGCGGTTTAGCGGGAGGGCCACCGGAGACCCAGTACTTC

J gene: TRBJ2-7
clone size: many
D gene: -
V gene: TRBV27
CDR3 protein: CASSLAGASSYEQYF
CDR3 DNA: TGTGCCAGCAGTTTAGCCGGGGCGAGCTCCTACGAGCAGTACTTC

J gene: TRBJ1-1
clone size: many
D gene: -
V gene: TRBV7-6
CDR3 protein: CASSLGTNTEAFF
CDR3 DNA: TGTGCCAGCAGCTTGGGGACGAACACTGAAGCTTTCTTT

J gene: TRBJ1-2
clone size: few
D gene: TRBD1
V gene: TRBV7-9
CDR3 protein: CASSSGTGIVYGYTF
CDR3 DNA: TGTGCCAGCAGCTCTGGGACAGGGATAGTCTATGGCTACACCTTC

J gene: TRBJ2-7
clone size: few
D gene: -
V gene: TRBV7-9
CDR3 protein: CASSSTYEQYF
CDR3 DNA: TGTGCCAGCAGCTCAACCTACGAGCAGTACTTC

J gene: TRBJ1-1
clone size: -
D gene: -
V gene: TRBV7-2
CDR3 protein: CASSLYWGLRTEAFF
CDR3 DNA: TGTGCCAGCAGCTTATACTGGGGGTTGAGGACTGAAGCTTTCTTT

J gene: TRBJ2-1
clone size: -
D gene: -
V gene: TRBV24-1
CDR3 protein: CATSDEGLHEQFF
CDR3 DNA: TGTGCCACCAGTGATGAGGGTTTGCATGAGCAGTTCTTC

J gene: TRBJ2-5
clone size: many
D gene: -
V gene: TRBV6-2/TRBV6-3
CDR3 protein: CASSPTLATQYF
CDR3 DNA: TGTGCCAGCAGCCCGACTTTGGCGACCCAGTACTTC

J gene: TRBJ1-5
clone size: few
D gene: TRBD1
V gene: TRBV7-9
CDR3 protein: CASSLGTVWQPQHF
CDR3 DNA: TGTGCCAGCAGCCTTGGGACAGTTTGGCAGCCCCAGCATTTT

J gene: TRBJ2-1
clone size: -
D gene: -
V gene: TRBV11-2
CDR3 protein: CASSSSRSSYNEQFF
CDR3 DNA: TGTGCCAGCAGCTCATCGAGGAGCTCCTACAATGAGCAGTTCTTC

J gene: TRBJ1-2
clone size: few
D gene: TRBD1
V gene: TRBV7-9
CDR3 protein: CASSLRGPGYTF
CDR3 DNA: TGTGCCAGCAGCTTAAGGGGGCCTGGCTACACCTTC

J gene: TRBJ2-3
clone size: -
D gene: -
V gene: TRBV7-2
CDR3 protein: CASARVGSTDTQYF
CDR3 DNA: TGTGCCAGCGCCAGGGTTGGCAGCACAGATACGCAGTATTTT

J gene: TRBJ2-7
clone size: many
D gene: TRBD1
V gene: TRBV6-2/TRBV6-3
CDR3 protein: CASSQRDSAYEQYF
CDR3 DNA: TGTGCCAGCAGTCAAAGGGACAGCGCCTACGAGCAGTACTTC

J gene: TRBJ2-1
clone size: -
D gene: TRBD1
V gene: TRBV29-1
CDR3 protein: CSVEEGTGVEQFF
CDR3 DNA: TGCAGCGTTGAAGAAGGGACAGGGGTCGAGCAGTTCTTC

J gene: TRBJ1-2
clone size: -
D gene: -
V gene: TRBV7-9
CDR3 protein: CASSLVGQPDYGYTF
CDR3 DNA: TGTGCCAGCAGCTTAGTCGGGCAGCCAGACTATGGCTACACCTTC

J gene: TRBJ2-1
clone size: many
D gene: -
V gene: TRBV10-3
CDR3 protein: CATRQGGGNEQFF
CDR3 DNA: TGTGCCACCCGGCAAGGGGGGGGCAATGAGCAGTTCTTC

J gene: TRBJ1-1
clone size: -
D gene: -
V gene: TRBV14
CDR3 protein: CASREVSLNTEAFF
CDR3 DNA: TGTGCCAGCAGGGAAGTATCCCTGAACACTGAAGCTTTCTTT

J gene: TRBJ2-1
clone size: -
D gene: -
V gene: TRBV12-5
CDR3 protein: CASAPPTTYNEQFF
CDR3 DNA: TGTGCTAGTGCCCCTCCGACAACCTACAATGAGCAGTTCTTC

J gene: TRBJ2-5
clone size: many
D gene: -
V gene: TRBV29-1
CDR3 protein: CSGRDFQETQYF
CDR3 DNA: TGCAGTGGCCGGGACTTCCAAGAGACCCAGTACTTC

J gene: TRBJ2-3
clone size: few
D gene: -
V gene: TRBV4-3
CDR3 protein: CASSQEFPSRGGTDTQYF
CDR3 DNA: TGCGCCAGCAGCCAAGAATTTCCATCCAGGGGAGGGACAGATACGCAGTATTTT

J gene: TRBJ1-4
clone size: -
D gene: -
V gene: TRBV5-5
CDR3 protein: CASSFEGNNEKLFF
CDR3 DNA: TGTGCCAGCAGCTTCGAGGGAAATAATGAAAAACTGTTTTTT

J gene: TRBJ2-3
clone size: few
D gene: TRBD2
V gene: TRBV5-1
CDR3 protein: CASSPSGGAPDTQYF
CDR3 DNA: TGCGCCAGCTCGCCGAGCGGGGGGGCTCCAGATACGCAGTATTTT

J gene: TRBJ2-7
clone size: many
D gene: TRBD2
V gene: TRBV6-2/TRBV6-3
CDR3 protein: CATETSGSYEQYF
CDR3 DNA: TGTGCCACGGAGACTAGCGGATCCTACGAGCAGTACTTC

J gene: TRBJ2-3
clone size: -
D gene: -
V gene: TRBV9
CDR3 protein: CASSVGMGGATDTQYF
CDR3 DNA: TGTGCCAGCAGCGTAGGTATGGGGGGGGCCACAGATACGCAGTATTTT

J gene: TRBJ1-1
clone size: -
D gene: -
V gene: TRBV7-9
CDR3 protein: CASSFRDQNTEAFF
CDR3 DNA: TGTGCCAGCAGCTTTCGGGACCAGAACACTGAAGCTTTCTTT

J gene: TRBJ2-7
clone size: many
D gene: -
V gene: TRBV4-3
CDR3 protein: CASSQDLGAYEQYF
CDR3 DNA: TGCGCCAGCAGCCAAGATTTAGGGGCCTACGAGCAGTACTTC